This T cell receptor beta chain was retrieved from a study of blood T cells in healthy people across ages. Overall study results and limits: Roughly linearly, TCR beta diversity per million T cells fell as age increased.

V lost 11 bases and J lost 4, with 32 bases in between. In germline, CDR1 is SEHNR, CDR2 FQNEAQ (reference sequence). The CDR3 loop spans 18 amino acids. Worth noting for this clonotype: Its antigen is still unknown.

A J-beta primer mix and a sample-barcoded 5' primer were used in a second PCR of roughly 7 to 12 cycles. Every cDNA molecule carried a tag from a template-switch adaptor bearing 12 random nucleotides. Sequencing yielded, for each sample, at least 3 million paired-end reads carrying CDR3. MiXCR, applied by TCRdb to the 5' RACE reads, yields one record per CDR3 protein. The data hold some 900,000 distinct CDR3 sequences, with about 48% observed a single time. The clonotype originates from a man aged 25-40 years in good health. V is TRBV7-9 and J is TRBJ1-2; D uncertain. Sequencing was done on a sample of blood. In nucleotides, the CDR3 is TGTGCCCTCAAAGGGAGCGAACCGCGAGGGCAAGATTTCTATGGCTACACCTTC. Its protein is CALKGSEPRGQDFYGYTF.